A selection of T cell receptor beta chains follows, all from one sample in a study of breast tumors, draining lymph nodes, adjacent tissues. TCRdb re-called the multiplex PCR reads with MiXCR, one entry per CDR3 protein. This sample carries approximately 210,000 distinct CDR3 sequences, approximately 36% of them seen once, and the ten largest clones take approximately 3.6%. What was sequenced was axillary lymph node tissue. These TCRs come from a female donor with breast cancer. Some clones in this sample may be carry-over from other donors' samples. CDR3s include the opening cysteine and the closing phenylalanine or tryptophan. The D gene is left open where the match is weak. Clone size is not always given. Where it is, it says once, few, many or a class for expanded clones.

V: TRBV4-2; J: TRBJ2-3; size: many; D: .; length: 15; CDR3: CASSQERGFTDTQYF; DNA: TGTGCCAGCAGCCAAGAGCGAGGTTTCACAGATACGCAGTATTTT
V: TRBV19; J: TRBJ2-6; size: .; D: .; length: 13; CDR3: CASGASGANVLTF; DNA: TGTGCCAGTGGGGCCTCTGGGGCCAACGTCCTGACTTTC
V: TRBV11-3; J: TRBJ2-7; size: many; D: .; length: 14; CDR3: CASSLYLRSYEQYF; DNA: TGTGCCAGCAGCTTATACCTACGTTCCTACGAGCAGTACTTC
V: TRBV12-3/TRBV12-4; J: TRBJ1-4; size: many; D: .; length: 14; CDR3: CASNLGARGEKLFF; DNA: TGTGCCAGCAACCTGGGAGCCCGGGGTGAAAAACTGTTTTTT
V: TRBV2; J: TRBJ2-1; size: many; D: TRBD2; length: 17; CDR3: CASSHRLAGIVGNEQFF; DNA: TGTGCCAGCAGTCATAGACTAGCGGGTATCGTGGGCAATGAGCAGTTCTTC
V: TRBV12-3/TRBV12-4; J: TRBJ2-1; size: .; D: TRBD2; length: 13; CDR3: CASNKAGGNEQFF; DNA: TGTGCCAGCAATAAAGCGGGAGGGAATGAGCAGTTCTTC
V: TRBV6-2/TRBV6-3; J: TRBJ1-6; size: .; D: .; length: 16; CDR3: CASSPPGPFYNSPLHF; DNA: TGTGCCAGCAGTCCCCCCGGACCTTTCTATAATTCACCCCTCCACTTT
V: TRBV7-8; J: TRBJ2-7; size: many; D: TRBD2; length: 14; CDR3: CASSFTGGREEQYF; DNA: TGTGCCAGCAGCTTCACGGGAGGTAGAGAAGAGCAGTACTTC
V: TRBV9; J: TRBJ2-2; size: many; D: .; length: 14; CDR3: CASSALLGTGELFF; DNA: TGTGCCAGCAGCGCTTTATTAGGAACCGGGGAGCTGTTTTTT
V: TRBV7-2; J: TRBJ2-6; size: many; D: .; length: 14; CDR3: CASADFSGANVLTF; DNA: TGTGCCAGCGCTGACTTCTCTGGGGCCAACGTCCTGACTTTC
V: TRBV18; J: TRBJ2-1; size: many; D: TRBD2; length: 16; CDR3: CASSSVAGSHPYEQFF; DNA: TGTGCCAGCTCATCCGTAGCGGGATCTCATCCCTATGAGCAGTTCTTC
V: TRBV6-5; J: TRBJ2-5; size: .; D: TRBD1; length: 14; CDR3: CASRYRGREETQYF; DNA: TGTGCCAGCAGATACAGGGGGCGCGAAGAGACCCAGTACTTC
V: TRBV20-1; J: TRBJ1-2; size: few; D: .; length: 12; CDR3: CSARGPIYGSTF; DNA: TGCAGTGCTAGAGGACCGATCTATGGCTCCACCTTC
V: TRBV6-2/TRBV6-3; J: TRBJ2-4; size: few; D: .; length: 14; CDR3: CASSSRTDKNIQYF; DNA: TGTGCCAGCAGCTCCCGGACGGACAAAAACATTCAGTACTTC
V: TRBV6-6; J: TRBJ2-3; size: many; D: TRBD1; length: 20; CDR3: CASSPRTGSGPVRGTDTQYF; DNA: TGTGCCAGCAGTCCCCGGACAGGGTCGGGACCGGTAAGGGGCACAGATACGCAGTATTTT
V: TRBV5-4; J: TRBJ1-6; size: many; D: .; length: 12; CDR3: CASSLGYSPLHF; DNA: TGTGCCAGCAGCTTGGGGTATTCACCCCTCCACTTT
V: TRBV29-1; J: TRBJ2-1; size: many; D: TRBD2; length: 15; CDR3: CSVETSGGDYNEQFF; DNA: TGCAGCGTTGAGACTAGCGGGGGGGATTACAATGAGCAGTTCTTC
V: TRBV20-1; J: TRBJ2-4; size: few; D: TRBD1; length: 19; CDR3: CSAVSRTGGAGSAKNIQYF; DNA: TGCAGTGCTGTCAGCAGGACAGGGGGCGCTGGATCAGCCAAAAACATTCAGTACTTC
V: TRBV20-1; J: TRBJ2-3; size: .; D: .; length: 13; CDR3: CGARVGASYEQYF; DNA: TGCGGTGCTAGAGTAGGGGCCAGCTACGAGCAGTATTTT
V: TRBV7-9; J: TRBJ1-2; size: .; D: TRBD1; length: 16; CDR3: CASSQRTGGGSYGYTF; DNA: TGTGCCAGCAGCCAGAGGACAGGGGGCGGGAGCTATGGCTACACCTTC
V: TRBV15; J: TRBJ1-2; size: .; D: TRBD1; length: 15; CDR3: CASSDGQGPVYGYTF; DNA: TGTGCCAGTAGTGACGGACAGGGACCCGTTTATGGCTACACCTTC
V: TRBV7-2; J: TRBJ2-2; size: many; D: .; length: 15; CDR3: CASSLGLTNTGELFF; DNA: TGTGCCAGCAGCTTAGGTCTAACAAACACCGGGGAGCTGTTTTTT
V: TRBV24-1; J: TRBJ2-1; size: many; D: TRBD2; length: 14; CDR3: CATRGLAGDNEQFF; DNA: TGTGCCACCAGAGGACTAGCGGGAGACAATGAGCAGTTCTTC
V: TRBV11-2; J: TRBJ1-6; size: .; D: TRBD1; length: 16; CDR3: CASSLDRQGAKSPLHF; DNA: TGTGCCAGCAGCTTAGATCGTCAGGGGGCTAAATCACCCCTCCACTTT
V: TRBV24-1; J: TRBJ2-2; size: many; D: TRBD2; length: 18; CDR3: CATSGRGLAGLITGELFF; DNA: TGTGCCACCAGTGGCAGGGGACTAGCGGGATTAATCACCGGGGAGCTGTTTTTT
V: TRBV20-1; J: TRBJ1-4; size: many; D: .; length: 17; CDR3: CSARDQGGGATNEKLFF; DNA: TGCAGTGCTAGAGACCAGGGTGGAGGGGCAACTAATGAAAAACTGTTTTTT
V: TRBV7-2; J: TRBJ2-4; size: .; D: .; length: 12; CDR3: CASSLGGNIQYF; DNA: TGTGCCAGCAGCTTAGGAGGAAACATTCAGTACTTC
V: TRBV7-2; J: TRBJ2-7; size: many; D: TRBD2; length: 15; CDR3: CASSLERGPTYEQYF; DNA: TGTGCCAGCAGCTTAGAGCGGGGGCCCACCTACGAGCAGTACTTC
V: TRBV19; J: TRBJ1-2; size: many; D: .; length: 15; CDR3: CASIPGPQANYGYTF; DNA: TGTGCCAGTATCCCTGGACCCCAGGCTAACTATGGCTACACCTTC
V: TRBV7-3; J: TRBJ2-3; size: many; D: TRBD1; length: 15; CDR3: CASSPGQGAVDTQYF; DNA: TGTGCCAGCAGCCCCGGACAGGGGGCAGTAGATACGCAGTATTTT
V: TRBV5-1; J: TRBJ1-5; size: many; D: .; length: 15; CDR3: CASSFEGYSNQPQHF; DNA: TGCGCCAGCAGCTTCGAGGGTTATAGCAATCAGCCCCAGCATTTT
V: TRBV15; J: TRBJ2-3; size: many; D: .; length: 12; CDR3: CATSLRSDTQYF; DNA: TGTGCCACCAGCTTGAGATCAGATACGCAGTATTTT